Each of the 5 T cell receptor beta chains below was sequenced from the same sample in a study of blood T cell repertoires in COVID-19. Here immunoSEQ multiplex PCR was the method, and the copy in TCRdb shows in-frame clones only, minus some. The sample yields some 420,000 clones, 75% to 90% seen once. Sequencing used PBMCs or T cells enriched from blood (not recorded which). The receptors derive from a man in his thirties or forties who had recovered from COVID-19.

J is TRBJ2-1 and V is TRBV18; D possibly corresponds to TRBD2 (5 bases). This CDR3 region has 14 residues. From germline, CDR1 is KGHSH and CDR2 LQKENI. Deletions cut 2 bases from V and 4 bases from J, with 9 bases between. The CDR3 reads CASSPNGEYNEQFF. In DNA, the CDR3 is TGTGCCAGCTCACCAAACGGGGAGTACAATGAGCAGTTCTTC.

The chain joins TRBV4-1 to TRBJ1-2; D is ambiguous. Between the trimmed V and J ends, which lost 0 bases and 4 bases, there was a span of 9 bases. The length of the CDR3 is 14 residues. Germline assignment: CDR1 MGHRA and CDR2 YSYEKL. CDR3 amino acids: CASSQEPRFYGYTF. The CDR3 DNA sequence: TGCGCCAGCAGCCAAGAACCCAGGTTCTATGGCTACACCTTC.

The CDR3 region is CASSHRGLAGGPGQETQYF. The CDR3 bases are TGCGCCAGCAGCCACCGAGGACTAGCGGGAGGGCCCGGGCAAGAGACCCAGTACTTC. V gene TRBV4-1 combines with J gene TRBJ2-5, with TRBD2 matching 15 bases. Germline V gene data show CDR1 as MGHRA and CDR2 as YSYEKL. After removal of 3 bases from V and 2 bases from J, the junction contained 10 bases not matched to a gene. The CDR3 length is 19 residues.

V usage is TRBV28 and J usage is TRBJ2-7; 8 nucleotides line up with TRBD1. This CDR3 spans 14 amino acids. Germline CDR1 is MDHEN and CDR2 is SYDVKM. V trimming: 6 bases; J trimming: 3 bases; junction bases outside the gene matches: 7. In DNA form, the CDR3 reads TGTGCCAGCAGGACCGGACAGGGCTTCTACGAGCAGTACTTC. The encoded protein is CASRTGQGFYEQYF.

In nucleotides, the CDR3 is TGTGCCAGCATCCAAAGGGGTTGGATTGGTAACTACGAGCAGTACTTC. Translated: CASIQRGWIGNYEQYF. The V call is TRBV28, the J call TRBJ2-7; a weak D match, TRBD1 (5 bases). Germline-derived CDR1 and CDR2 are MDHEN and SYDVKM. V shed 7 bases and J shed 3 bases, with 22 bases lying between them. The CDR3 has 16 amino acids. The variable domain in full, with the rest retrieved from reference TRBV28 and TRBJ2-7, is DVKVTQSSRYLVKRTGEKVFLECVQDMDHENMFWYRQDPGLGLRLIYFSYDVKMKEKGDIPEGYSVSREKKERFSLILESASTNQTSMYLCASIQRGWIGNYEQYFGPGTRLTVT.